One and the same sample provided the 4 T cell receptor beta chains below, sequenced in a study of T cells in Graves' hyperthyroidism and ophthalmopathy (dated by TCRdb to between 2019 and 2020). The library came from multiplex PCR. TCRdb shows the sequencer as Illumina HiSeq 2000. TCR beta CDR3 regions were amplified from RNA transcripts. The first round of RT-PCR for the TCR CDR3 was performed with the HTBI primer set and the Qiagen OneStep RT-PCR kit. Using fastp at Q25 and MiXCR, TCRdb reprocessed the public reads and kept productive beta chains. Every entry covers one CDR3 protein and lists the most common genes and DNA from its rows. This sample gives roughly 570,000 distinct CDR3 sequences in total; 46% of them show up just once. In total, the top ten clones hold about 8% of the sample. The specimen was peripheral blood or thyroid tissue (not recorded which). These receptors came from a woman between 18 and 29 years old with Graves' hyperthyroidism.

J is TRBJ1-4 and V is TRBV28, with D hard to call. The germline V gene encodes CDR1 MDHEN and CDR2 SYDVKM. The CDR3 extends over 13 amino acids. V lost 7 bases, J lost 4 bases, and 10 bases lay in between. DNA of the CDR3: TGTGCCAGCAACCGCCCGGGTAATGAAAAACTGTTTTTT. It specifies CASNRPGNEKLFF.

The chain joins TRBV29-1 to TRBJ2-5; 7 nucleotides match TRBD1. J gave up 5 bases and V 8 bases, and 8 bases lay outside the gene matches. The CDR3 contains 12 residues. The germline V gene has CDR1 SQVTM and CDR2 ANQGSEA. CDR3 in DNA: TGCAGCTTCGTGAGGGGGCGTGAGACCCAGTACTTC. Residues: CSFVRGRETQYF.

This clonotype was seen many times. V gene TRBV2 combines with J gene TRBJ2-2, with D possibly being TRBD1 or TRBD2 (6 bases each). Germline V gene lookup returns CDR1 SNHLY and CDR2 FYNNEI. V was clipped by 0 bases and J by 7 bases, with 12 bases between them. The CDR3 is 15 residues long. Written as DNA, the CDR3 is TGTGCCAGCAGTGAAGCTTCCGGGGGCGGCGGGGAGCTGTTTTTT. Translating gives CASSEASGGGGELFF.

This clonotype was seen ten or more times. The chain uses TRBV9 and TRBJ1-2, with a possible D match to TRBD1 (5 bases). CDR3 length: 13 residues. Germline V lookup: CDR1 SGDLS, CDR2 YYNGEE. The V end was cut by 0 bases, the J end by 7 bases, with 10 bases between. The CDR3 DNA reads as TGTGCCAGCAGCGTAGATGCAGGGTCTGGCTACACCTTC. This gives the protein CASSVDAGSGYTF.